What follows is one T cell receptor beta chain and its context. Regarding time point: newly diagnosed GD, antithyroid drugs for less than 3 months. PBMC RNA was the source of the TCR library. Patients were from an endocrinology department in Xi'an, China. To make TCR beta libraries, researchers used iRepertoire HTBI primers and Arm-PCR of CDR3 regions. TCRdb independently ran MiXCR on the multiplex PCR reads; one entry per CDR3 protein. The table lists about 440,000 distinct CDR3 sequences, more than 13% of them singletons, with over 15% in the top ten. The data belong to a study of regulatory T cells in long-lasting Graves disease. Germline CDR1 is LNHDA and CDR2 is SQIVND (reference sequence). V was clipped by 1 base and J by 8 bases; unmatched bases: 4. CDR3 length: 13 amino acids. These data also featured in a second study, about T cells in Graves' hyperthyroidism and ophthalmopathy. That paper adds: Hyperthyroidism, newly diagnosed and lasting under 2 months, affected patients aged 18 to 65.

The chain combines TRBV19 with TRBJ1-1; 7 nucleotides agree with TRBD1. The sequences come from peripheral blood mononuclear cells (PBMCs), collected at new diagnosis, from a patient treated with antithyroid drugs. This TCR was sampled from a woman in her twenties or thirties with Graves disease. The chain's CDR3 is CASSIAGRGEAFF. CDR3 nucleotides: TGTGCCAGTAGTATAGCAGGCAGGGGGGAAGCTTTCTTT.